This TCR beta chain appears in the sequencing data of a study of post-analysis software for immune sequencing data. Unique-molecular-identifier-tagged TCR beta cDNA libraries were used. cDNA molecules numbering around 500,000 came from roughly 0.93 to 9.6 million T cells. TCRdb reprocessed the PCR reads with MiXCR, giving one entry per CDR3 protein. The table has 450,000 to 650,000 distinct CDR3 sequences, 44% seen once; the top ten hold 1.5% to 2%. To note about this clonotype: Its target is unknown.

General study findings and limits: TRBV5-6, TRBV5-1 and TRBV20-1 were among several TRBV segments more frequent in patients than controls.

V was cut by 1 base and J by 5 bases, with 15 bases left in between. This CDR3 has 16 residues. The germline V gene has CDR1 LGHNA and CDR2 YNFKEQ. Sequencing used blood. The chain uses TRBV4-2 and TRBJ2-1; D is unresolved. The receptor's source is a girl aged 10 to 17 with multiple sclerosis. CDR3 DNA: TGTGCCAGCAGCCAAGTATTGGAGTACGGAAACAATGAGCAGTTCTTC. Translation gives CASSQVLEYGNNEQFF.